This is a list of T cell receptor beta chains from one sample in a study of T cells in Graves' hyperthyroidism and ophthalmopathy. TCRdb called the multiplex PCR reads again in MiXCR, with one record for every CDR3 protein. This table has about half a million distinct CDR3 sequences, around 21% appearing once. Sequencing was performed on blood. The receptors derive from a man between 18 and 35 years old with Graves' hyperthyroidism. Both conserved end residues are part of each CDR3. Each record gives: CDR3 length, V gene, J gene, D gene, clone size, CDR3 DNA, CDR3 protein. A D gene is named only where the DNA matches it firmly. The size entry is marked missing in some rows and otherwise reads once, few, many or a size class.

CDR3 length: 15; V gene: TRBV3-1; J gene: TRBJ2-7; D gene: NA; clone size: few; CDR3 DNA: TGTGCCAGCAGTAACACCGGGACCGAAGACTACGAGCAGTACTTC; CDR3 protein: CASSNTGTEDYEQYF
CDR3 length: 15; V gene: TRBV28; J gene: TRBJ1-2; D gene: TRBD1; clone size: many; CDR3 DNA: TGTGCCAGCAGTTTAAGGGACAGGGGAGAAAATGGCTACACCTTC; CDR3 protein: CASSLRDRGENGYTF
CDR3 length: 14; V gene: TRBV7-3; J gene: TRBJ1-1; D gene: TRBD1; clone size: NA; CDR3 DNA: TGTGCCAGCAGTCCGGGACAGGGGTTTACTGAAGCTTTCTTT; CDR3 protein: CASSPGQGFTEAFF
CDR3 length: 12; V gene: TRBV27; J gene: TRBJ1-2; D gene: NA; clone size: few; CDR3 DNA: TGTGCCAGCAGTTTACAGGGTAATTCCTACACCTTC; CDR3 protein: CASSLQGNSYTF
CDR3 length: 16; V gene: TRBV29-1; J gene: TRBJ2-7; D gene: NA; clone size: many; CDR3 DNA: TGCAGCGTTGAAGATCCGTTGGGGGCCGGAACCTACGAGCAGTACTTC; CDR3 protein: CSVEDPLGAGTYEQYF
CDR3 length: 14; V gene: TRBV28; J gene: TRBJ2-7; D gene: TRBD2; clone size: many; CDR3 DNA: TGTGCCAGTAGGCGAGGGAGGGCTCCCTACGAGCAGTACTTC; CDR3 protein: CASRRGRAPYEQYF
CDR3 length: 16; V gene: TRBV6-2/TRBV6-3; J gene: TRBJ2-7; D gene: TRBD1; clone size: NA; CDR3 DNA: TGTGCCACTCGGGACAGGCGGTTAGATCCCCCCTACGAGCAGTACTTC; CDR3 protein: CATRDRRLDPPYEQYF
CDR3 length: 15; V gene: TRBV7-8; J gene: TRBJ2-7; D gene: TRBD1; clone size: many; CDR3 DNA: TGTGCCAGCAGCCCGACCGGGACAGGGTACCACGAGCAGTACTTC; CDR3 protein: CASSPTGTGYHEQYF
CDR3 length: 14; V gene: TRBV2; J gene: TRBJ1-5; D gene: NA; clone size: many; CDR3 DNA: TGTGCCAGCAGTGCCGGAGAGGTCAATCAGCCCCAGCATTTT; CDR3 protein: CASSAGEVNQPQHF
CDR3 length: 15; V gene: TRBV9; J gene: TRBJ2-5; D gene: NA; clone size: few; CDR3 DNA: TGTGCCAGCAGCGTAGGGCTAGCCGGGGTTGAGACCCAGTACTTC; CDR3 protein: CASSVGLAGVETQYF
CDR3 length: 16; V gene: TRBV11-2; J gene: TRBJ1-2; D gene: NA; clone size: few; CDR3 DNA: TGTGCCAGCAGCCATTTCAGAGGTAGAGCTAACTATGGCTACACCTTC; CDR3 protein: CASSHFRGRANYGYTF
CDR3 length: 17; V gene: TRBV15; J gene: TRBJ1-5; D gene: TRBD1; clone size: many; CDR3 DNA: TGTGCCACCAGCAGAGAGCGGACAGGGGCATTTAGGCAGCCCCAGCATTTT; CDR3 protein: CATSRERTGAFRQPQHF
CDR3 length: 18; V gene: TRBV6-1; J gene: TRBJ2-5; D gene: TRBD2; clone size: NA; CDR3 DNA: TGTGCCAGCAGTCCCCCGGGACTAGCGGGAGCTCTCCAAGAGACCCAGTACTTC; CDR3 protein: CASSPPGLAGALQETQYF
CDR3 length: 12; V gene: TRBV5-1; J gene: TRBJ1-2; D gene: NA; clone size: many; CDR3 DNA: TGCGCCAGCAGGGAGCCGTTTGATGGCTACACCTTC; CDR3 protein: CASREPFDGYTF
CDR3 length: 13; V gene: TRBV27; J gene: TRBJ1-2; D gene: NA; clone size: NA; CDR3 DNA: TGTGCCAACAGTCTACAGGGCAACTATGGCTACACCTTC; CDR3 protein: CANSLQGNYGYTF